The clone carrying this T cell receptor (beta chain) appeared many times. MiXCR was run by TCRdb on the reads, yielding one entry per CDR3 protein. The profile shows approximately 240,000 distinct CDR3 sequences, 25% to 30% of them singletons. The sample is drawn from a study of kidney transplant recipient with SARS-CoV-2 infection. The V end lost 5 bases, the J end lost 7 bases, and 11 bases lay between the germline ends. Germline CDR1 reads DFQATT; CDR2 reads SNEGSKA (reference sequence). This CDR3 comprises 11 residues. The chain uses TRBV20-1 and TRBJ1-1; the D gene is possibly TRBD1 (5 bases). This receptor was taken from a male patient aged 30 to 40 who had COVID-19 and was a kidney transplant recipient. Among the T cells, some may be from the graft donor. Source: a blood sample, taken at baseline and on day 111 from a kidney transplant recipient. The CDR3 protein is CSASRDNEAFF. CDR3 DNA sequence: TGCAGTGCTTCCAGGGATAATGAAGCTTTCTTT.